Below, 27 T cell receptor beta chains from the same sample are listed, as sequenced in a study of cytomegalovirus exposure and HLA in healthy donors. The PCR used 60 Vbeta and 13 Jbeta primers. Assay: immunoSEQ multiplex PCR; the TCRdb copy retains only in-frame clones and omits some. There are approximately 100,000 clones in the sample; around 83% occur only once, and roughly 1.2% lies in the top ten. The sequenced sample was PBMCs. The receptors stem from a woman aged 18-30 years in good health and CMV-seronegative.

The rearrangement uses TRBV19 and TRBJ1-5; 8 positions match TRBD1. The CDR3 has 14 amino acids. J was trimmed by 1 base and V by 8 bases; bases with no gene match: 4. Per the germline V gene, CDR1 is LNHDA and CDR2 is SQIVND (reference sequence). CDR3 DNA: TGTGCCAGTCGCCAGGGGGCAAGCAATCAGCCCCAGCATTTT. It translates to CASRQGASNQPQHF.

The gene calls are TRBV4-2 and TRBJ2-1; no clear D gene. V was cut by 0 bases and J by 0 bases, with 9 bases left in between. This CDR3 spans 16 amino acids. Germline CDR1 is LGHNA and CDR2 is YNFKEQ. As DNA, the CDR3 is TGTGCCAGCAGCCAAGATGGCGGAAGCTCCTACAATGAGCAGTTCTTC. Residues: CASSQDGGSSYNEQFF.

The chain combines TRBV7-9 with TRBJ2-5; 8 positions agree with TRBD2. V gave up 3 bases and J gave up 2 bases; unmatched junction bases: 5. CDR3 length equals 15 residues. Germline values: CDR1 SEHNR, CDR2 FQNEAQ (reference sequence). CDR3 region: CASSFAGTRQETQYF. The DNA for the CDR3 is TGTGCCAGCAGCTTCGCTGGGACTAGACAAGAGACCCAGTACTTC.

This chain connects TRBV30 to TRBJ2-1, with TRBD1 matching 7 bases. Germline V gene sequence: CDR1 GTSNPN, CDR2 SVGIG (reference sequence). V shed 5 bases, J shed 2 bases, and the junction held 3 bases outside the gene matches. The CDR3 has 13 residues. CDR3 DNA sequence: TGTGCCTGGGACAGGGTGACCTACAATGAGCAGTTCTTC. Residues: CAWDRVTYNEQFF.

The rearrangement links TRBV6-1 to TRBJ1-2; 8 nucleotides line up with TRBD1. Germline loops: CDR1 MNHNS, CDR2 SASEGT. The CDR3 spans 14 residues. V lost 7 bases, J lost 4 bases, and 8 bases stayed unmatched. The CDR3 DNA follows: TGTGCCAGCACCGGGGCAGGGGGCGGCTATGGCTACACCTTC. It specifies CASTGAGGGYGYTF.

This sequence joins TRBV28 and TRBJ1-3; TRBD1 might be the D (6 bases). V lost 6 bases, J lost 0 bases, and 12 bases lay in between. The germline V gene encodes CDR1 MDHEN and CDR2 SYDVKM. This CDR3 comprises 15 residues. DNA for the CDR3: TGTGCCAGCAGGACCGGGACAATCTCTGGAAACACCATATATTTT. It translates to CASRTGTISGNTIYF.

The chain is built from TRBV5-8 and TRBJ2-1; 10 nucleotides line up with TRBD1. V trimming: 2 bases; J trimming: 2 bases; junction bases outside the gene matches: 4. CDR3 length equals 16 residues. CDR1 is SGHTS, CDR2 YDEGEE, per germline. The CDR3 sequence: CASSFLGTGAYNEQFF. CDR3 sequence (DNA): TGTGCCAGCAGCTTCCTAGGGACAGGGGCCTACAATGAGCAGTTCTTC.

The gene calls are TRBV6-1 and TRBJ1-5; a weak D match, TRBD1 (5 bases). Trimming removed 8 bases at V and 8 bases at J, with 16 bases between. From germline, CDR1 is MNHNS and CDR2 SASEGT. The CDR3 is 13 amino acids. The CDR3 here is CASRVQQGEPQHF. DNA for the CDR3: TGTGCCAGCCGCGTACAGCAGGGTGAGCCCCAGCATTTT.

The chain joins TRBV4-2 to TRBJ2-7, with a tentative D call TRBD2 (6 bases). Trimming took off 1 base at V and 0 bases at J, with 13 bases between the two ends. Germline CDR1 and CDR2: LGHNA and YNFKEQ. This CDR3 is 16 amino acids long. CDR3 DNA sequence: TGTGCCAGCAGCCAAGGGGACTCCCAATACTCCTACGAGCAGTACTTC. Its translation is CASSQGDSQYSYEQYF.

This chain uses TRBV4-1 with TRBJ2-5, with unresolved D. With 5 bases removed from V and 5 bases from J, the gap between germline ends came to 12 bases. CDR3 length: 13 amino acids. Per germline, CDR1 MGHRA and CDR2 YSYEKL. CDR3 bases: TGCGCCAGCAGCGCTCGACACGGTGAGACCCAGTACTTC. It translates to CASSARHGETQYF.

CDR3 sequence reads: CASSIRQNTGELFF. DNA for the CDR3: TGTGCCAGTAGTATTCGACAGAACACCGGGGAGCTGTTTTTT. The chain has TRBV19 and TRBJ2-2; D uncertain. This CDR3 has 14 amino acids. Trimming shortened V by 3 bases and J by 1 base, and 6 bases separated the two germline ends. The V gene's germline CDR1 is LNHDA and CDR2 SQIVND (reference sequence).

The sample holds a few counts of this clone. This chain joins TRBV28 and TRBJ2-7, with 7 bases matching TRBD2. Germline V gene lookup returns CDR1 MDHEN and CDR2 SYDVKM. Trimming removed 8 bases from V and 0 bases from J; junction bases left unmatched: 10. The CDR3 sequence is 15 residues long. CDR3 protein: CASRRGLAASYEQYF. The CDR3, as DNA: TGTGCCAGCCGAAGAGGGCTAGCGGCCTCCTACGAGCAGTACTTC.

This chain links TRBV10-3 with TRBJ2-3; 8 bases match TRBD2. The trim removed 3 bases at V and 4 bases at J, leaving 6 bases unmatched. The V gene's germline CDR1 is ENHRY and CDR2 SYGVKD. This CDR3 has 15 amino acids. CDR3 coding DNA: TGTGCCATCAGTGATTGGCGGGGGGACCCAGATACGCAGTATTTT. This gives the protein CAISDWRGDPDTQYF.

The rearrangement links TRBV5-5 to TRBJ1-1; D is unresolved. With 4 bases removed from V and 4 bases from J, the gap between germline ends came to 17 bases. The CDR3 is made up of 15 amino acids. CDR1 and CDR2 (germline): SGHKS, YYEKEE (reference sequence). The CDR3 DNA reads TGTGCCAGCAGCCCCCCCTTCGGGTTTGGCACTGAAGCTTTCTTT. Protein sequence: CASSPPFGFGTEAFF.

CDR3 amino acids: CASSSDRGRGTEAFF. The CDR3 DNA reads as TGTGCCAGTAGTAGTGACAGGGGGCGAGGAACTGAAGCTTTCTTT. The chain links TRBV19 to TRBJ1-1, with 10 positions matching TRBD1. V was pared by 4 bases and J by 5 bases, with 7 bases of the junction left unmatched. The CDR3 consists of 15 residues. Germline CDR1 and CDR2: LNHDA and SQIVND (reference sequence).

The chain combines TRBV11-2 with TRBJ1-1, with unresolved D. CDR3 length: 13 residues. V was shortened by 3 bases and J by 1 base, with 6 bases between the two germline ends. Germline V gives CDR1 SGHAT, CDR2 FQNNGV. The CDR3 nucleotides are TGTGCCAGCAGCTTTCATCAGAACACTGAAGCTTTCTTT. It yields the protein CASSFHQNTEAFF.

The chain is built from TRBV9 and TRBJ1-2; 7 nucleotides agree with TRBD1. The J segment lost 6 bases and the V segment lost 3 bases, leaving 14 bases of the junction unmatched. This CDR3 region has 16 residues. Germline lookup yields CDR1 SGDLS and CDR2 YYNGEE. The CDR3 nucleotides are TGTGCCAGCAGCGCACAGGGGCCTGCCCCCTGGAATGGCTACACCTTC. Translating it yields CASSAQGPAPWNGYTF.

About this clone itself: The junction does not match germline at one end; this may be a read error. The chain uses TRBV7-9 and TRBJ1-2; possibly TRBD1 for D (5 bases). This CDR3 has 14 amino acids. Germline CDR1 reads SEHNR; CDR2 reads FQNEAQ (reference sequence). This CDR3 reads CSSSLVAGFYGYTF. The CDR3 DNA is TGTTCCAGCAGCTTAGTGGCAGGGTTCTATGGCTACACCTTC.

This clone has a single count. The V call is TRBV30, the J call TRBJ1-5; D unclear. The CDR3 extends over 11 amino acids. Trimming pared 5 bases from V and 5 bases from J, leaving 7 bases between. Germline V lookup: CDR1 GTSNPN, CDR2 SVGIG (reference sequence). The CDR3 DNA is TGTGCCTGGGGGCTGGATCAGCCCCAGCATTTT. It specifies CAWGLDQPQHF.

Worth noting for this clone: Other DNA sequences of this sample code for an identical CDR3. The genes are TRBV2 and TRBJ2-7; D not resolved. Germline V gene data show CDR1 as SNHLY and CDR2 as FYNNEI. The CDR3 is made up of 13 amino acids. Trimming removed 6 bases at V and 10 bases at J, with 19 bases between. DNA of the CDR3: TGTGCCAGCAGAAGTACATCGACTCCTCCCCAGTACTTC. Translated: CASRSTSTPPQYF. The whole variable domain, filled in from reference TRBV2 and TRBJ2-7, reads EPEVTQTPSHQVTQMGQEVILRCVPISNHLYFYWYRQILGQKVEFLVSFYNNEISEKSEIFDDQFSVERPDGSNFTLKIRSTKLEDSAMYFCASRSTSTPPQYFGPGTRLTVT.

The chain joins TRBV12-1 to TRBJ2-7; the table's D call TRBD1 went unverified against the DNA. TRBV12-1 corresponds to a pseudogene. The CDR3 covers 15 residues. The CDR3 region is CASWPLGGEQSEQYF. The CDR3 nucleotides read TGTGCCAGCTGGCCCTTAGGGGGTGAGCAGAGCGAGCAGTACTTC.

The chain couples TRBV9 to TRBJ1-1, with a weak D call TRBD1 (5 bases). The germline V gene has CDR1 SGDLS and CDR2 YYNGEE. This CDR3 has 15 residues. The germline V and J ends were trimmed by 0 bases and 2 bases, with 11 bases remaining between them. The DNA of the CDR3 is TGTGCCAGCAGCGTAGGTTGGGGCCGAAACACTGAAGCTTTCTTT. Its protein is CASSVGWGRNTEAFF.

The J gene is TRBJ2-7, the V gene TRBV30; D is undetermined. Trimming stripped 2 bases from V and 3 bases from J, with 11 bases between. Per germline, CDR1 GTSNPN and CDR2 SVGIG (reference sequence). The CDR3 contains 13 residues. The CDR3 coding sequence is TGTGCCTGGAGTTATGGCATAAACTACGAGCAGTACTTC. This gives the protein CAWSYGINYEQYF.

The chain recombines TRBV7-2 with TRBJ1-2; the match to TRBD1 covers 9 bases. Germline trimming cut 0 bases from V and 8 bases from J; bases unmatched to any gene: 16. The CDR3 is made up of 18 amino acids. CDR1 and CDR2 from the germline V gene are SGHTA and FQGNSA. The CDR3 nucleotides are TGTGCCAGCAGCTTAGCTAGGAAGGTCGCGGACAGGGGAAACGGCTACACCTTC. It codes for CASSLARKVADRGNGYTF.

This rearrangement joins TRBV7-8 to TRBJ1-2; D uncertain. CDR1 SGHVS and CDR2 FQNEAQ come from the germline V gene. This CDR3 comprises 17 residues. V lost 0 bases and J lost 6, with 20 bases in between. CDR3 DNA: TGTGCCAGCAGCTTAGCCTCCCTGGTCGGGATGGAGAATGGCTACACCTTC. Residues: CASSLASLVGMENGYTF.

The V call is TRBV4-3, the J call TRBJ1-3, with TRBD1 matching 9 bases. The germline V gene encodes CDR1 LGHNA and CDR2 YSLEER. The CDR3 covers 15 residues. With 0 bases clipped from V and 10 bases from J, the junction kept 7 bases outside the gene matches. CDR3 sequence (DNA): TGCGCCAGCAGCCAAGAGACAGGGGGTCCTGGAACCATATATTTT. Its translation: CASSQETGGPGTIYF.

This clone was observed once. The chain combines TRBV27 with TRBJ1-1, with D possibly being TRBD1 (6 bases). Per germline, CDR1 MNHEY and CDR2 SMNVEV (reference sequence). The CDR3 is made up of 14 amino acids. V gave up 1 base and J gave up 5 bases, with 11 bases separating them. DNA for the CDR3: TGTGCCAGCAGTTTATACAGGGATGGGACTGAAGCTTTCTTT. Translating gives CASSLYRDGTEAFF.